The 24 T cell receptor beta chains below all came from one sample that was sequenced in a study of blood T cell repertoires in COVID-19. Profiled with immunoSEQ multiplex PCR; TCRdb holds only in-frame clones, not every one. The sample contains roughly 340,000 clones, 70% to 90% of which appear only once. Material for sequencing was PBMCs or T cells enriched from blood (not recorded which). These receptors were collected from a middle-aged man in a cohort exposed to, infected with or recovered from COVID-19 (not recorded which).

The chain is built from TRBV27 and TRBJ1-1; D is perhaps TRBD1 (5 bases). The length of the CDR3 is 14 residues. V was trimmed by 0 bases and J by 2 bases, leaving 7 bases between them. Germline CDR1 MNHEY, CDR2 SMNVEV (reference sequence). The CDR3 reads CASSLSTANTEAFF. CDR3 DNA: TGTGCCAGCAGTTTATCGACAGCCAACACTGAAGCTTTCTTT.

This clone has a handful of counts. The rearrangement links TRBV30 to TRBJ1-2; a weak D match, TRBD1 (6 bases). Germline lookup yields CDR1 GTSNPN and CDR2 SVGIG (reference sequence). The CDR3 has 13 residues. Trimming left V 4 bases short and J 4 bases short, with 13 bases between. The CDR3 region is CAWTIQGSYGYTF. CDR3 DNA sequence: TGTGCCTGGACTATACAGGGATCCTATGGCTACACCTTC.

The V gene is TRBV3-1 (or the pseudogene TRBV3-2), the J gene TRBJ1-2; D unresolved. The V end was cut by 0 bases, the J end by 3 bases, with 8 bases between. CDR3 length: 14 amino acids. Germline CDR1 LGHDT, CDR2 YNNKEL (reference sequence). Here the CDR3 DNA reads TGTGCCAGCAGCCAAGATACTCCGTACTATGGCTACACCTTC. It is translated as CASSQDTPYYGYTF.

The chain recombines TRBV28 with TRBJ1-3, with 8 bases identical to TRBD1. The CDR3 sequence is 14 residues long. Unmatched junction bases numbered 13, after V lost 8 bases and J lost 10 bases. Germline loops: CDR1 MDHEN, CDR2 SYDVKM. CDR3 nucleotides: TGTGCCAGCGGACAGGGAGTGGGGCTGCGGACCATATATTTT. This sequence encodes CASGQGVGLRTIYF.

This chain links TRBV9 with TRBJ1-2; unclear D gene. Trimming pared 0 bases from V and 8 bases from J, leaving 11 bases between. Per germline, CDR1 SGDLS and CDR2 YYNGEE. There are 13 residues in the CDR3. CDR3 sequence reads: CASSVGSGSGYTF. As DNA, the CDR3 is TGTGCCAGCAGCGTAGGTTCCGGTTCAGGCTACACCTTC.

For the CDR3, the DNA is TGTGCCAGCAGCTACACAGGTGGCTATGGCTACACCTTC. This translates into CASSYTGGYGYTF. V and J are TRBV5-6 and TRBJ1-2; D perhaps matches TRBD1 (5 bases). From germline, CDR1 is SGHDT and CDR2 YYEEEE. The CDR3 sequence is 13 residues long. V lost 3 bases, J lost 4 bases, and 10 bases lay in between.

The V call is TRBV5-1, the J call TRBJ1-6; no clear D. The CDR3 spans 17 residues. Trimming cost V 1 base and J 0 bases, with 11 bases left between them. Germline CDR1 SGHRS, CDR2 YFSETQ. CDR3 in DNA: TGCGCCAGCAGCTTGAATGGCGGGAGCTCCTATAATTCACCCCTCCACTTT. Amino acid sequence: CASSLNGGSSYNSPLHF.

The CDR3 sequence is CASSIAGGQGRAFF. The CDR3 bases are TGTGCCAGTAGTATAGCGGGAGGACAGGGAAGGGCTTTCTTT. The chain recombines TRBV19 with TRBJ1-1; TRBD1 aligns across 8 bases. The CDR3 covers 14 residues. The germline V gene encodes CDR1 LNHDA and CDR2 SQIVND (reference sequence). V lost 1 base, J lost 11 bases, and 9 bases stayed unmatched.

The chain couples TRBV14 to TRBJ2-1; the D gene is possibly TRBD2 (6 bases). The V and J ends lost 4 bases and 0 bases respectively, with 10 bases between them. Germline V CDR1 and CDR2: SGHDN, FVKESK. This CDR3 contains 15 residues. CDR3 sequence: CASSRDLSSYNEQFF. The DNA for the CDR3 is TGTGCCAGCAGCCGGGACTTGAGCTCCTACAATGAGCAGTTCTTC.

The chain joins TRBV2 to TRBJ2-4; TRBD2 is a possible D gene (5 bases). There are 13 residues in the CDR3. Trimming took off 3 bases at V and 7 bases at J, with 10 bases between the two ends. The V gene's germline CDR1 is SNHLY and CDR2 FYNNEI. The CDR3 nucleotides are TGTGCCAGCAGTGACGGGAAAGCGAACATTCAGTACTTC. It is translated as CASSDGKANIQYF.

The V and J genes are TRBV5-1 and TRBJ2-1, with D maybe TRBD1 (6 bases). Germline V lookup: CDR1 SGHRS, CDR2 YFSETQ. Deletions cut 0 bases from V and 5 bases from J, with 9 bases between. CDR3 length: 14 residues. In DNA, the CDR3 is TGCGCCAGCAGCTTGGAGGGGACAAACAATGAGCAGTTCTTC. The encoded protein is CASSLEGTNNEQFF.

The gene calls are TRBV7-6 and TRBJ2-2; 10 bases line up with TRBD2. The junction had 8 bases not matched to a gene; V was cut back by 2 bases and J by 2 bases. Germline CDR1 reads SGHVS; CDR2 reads FNYEAQ. The CDR3 is made up of 18 amino acids. The CDR3 reads CASSLPTGTSANTGELFF. The CDR3 nucleotides are TGTGCCAGCAGCTTACCTACCGGGACTAGCGCCAACACCGGGGAGCTGTTTTTT.

The chain recombines TRBV7-8 with TRBJ2-2; 8 bases match TRBD1. This CDR3 is built from 15 residues. From germline, CDR1 is SGHVS and CDR2 FQNEAQ. The V segment lost 5 bases and the J segment 8 bases; nucleotides outside the gene matches: 10. CDR3 sequence: CASSVRTRGQGELFF. In DNA form, the CDR3 reads TGTGCCAGCAGCGTGAGAACCAGGGGGCAGGGGGAGCTGTTTTTT.

This chain links TRBV18 with TRBJ1-1; D might be TRBD1 (5 bases). The CDR3 has 17 amino acids. V gave up 0 bases and J gave up 7 bases, with 21 bases separating them. The germline CDR1 and CDR2 sequences are KGHSH and LQKENI. CDR3 sequence (DNA): TGTGCCAGCTCACCACCGTTGGCCAATACAGCGGGGGTTGAAGCTTTCTTT. Its protein product is CASSPPLANTAGVEAFF.

This clone was seen repeatedly, ten times or more. The V and J genes are TRBV19 and TRBJ2-1; 9 nucleotides line up with TRBD2. Germline trimming cut 6 bases from V and 4 bases from J; bases unmatched to any gene: 16. The CDR3 is made up of 18 amino acids. The V gene's germline CDR1 is LNHDA and CDR2 SQIVND (reference sequence). In DNA, the CDR3 is TGTGCCAGTAGCCCGCTGGCGGGAGGGCCTCGGGGTTACAATGAGCAGTTCTTC. Encoded protein: CASSPLAGGPRGYNEQFF.

V is TRBV7-9 and J is TRBJ2-1; 13 bases fit TRBD2. Germline lookup yields CDR1 SEHNR and CDR2 FQNEAQ (reference sequence). The trim removed 4 bases at V and 9 bases at J, leaving 9 bases unmatched. CDR3 length equals 16 residues. The CDR3 coding sequence is TGTGCCAGCAGCTCGGGGACTAGCGGGGCTGGGGGTGAGCAGTTCTTC. Amino acids: CASSSGTSGAGGEQFF.

The chain links TRBV5-5 to TRBJ2-5, with D tentatively TRBD2 (5 bases). This CDR3 is built from 16 residues. Trimming stripped 4 bases from V and 5 bases from J, with 21 bases between. The V gene's germline CDR1 is SGHKS and CDR2 YYEKEE (reference sequence). CDR3 nucleotides: TGTGCCAGCAGCCCCGGACGGAGGCCGGTCGGGGAGACCCAGTACTTC. Translated: CASSPGRRPVGETQYF.

This clone has a handful of counts. Other DNA variants within this sample encode the same CDR3. The CDR3 sequence is CASRQGNEKLFF. The DNA for the CDR3 is TGTGCCAGCAGACAGGGGAATGAAAAACTGTTTTTT. V is TRBV25-1 and J is TRBJ1-4, with 7 bases aligning to TRBD1. The CDR3 totals 12 residues. Germline V gives CDR1 MGHDK, CDR2 SYGVNS. The junction had 0 bases not matched to a gene; V was cut back by 6 bases and J by 5 bases.

The V and J genes are TRBV19 and TRBJ2-1, with 7 bases identical to TRBD2. Germline CDR1 is LNHDA and CDR2 is SQIVND (reference sequence). V shed 3 bases and J 1 base; nucleotides not matched to a gene: 6. This CDR3 is built from 16 residues. In DNA form, the CDR3 reads TGTGCCAGTAGTATCGATTCAGCGGGGTCCTACAATGAGCAGTTCTTC. This gives the protein CASSIDSAGSYNEQFF.

The chain combines TRBV10-1 with TRBJ1-2; D possibly corresponds to TRBD1 (6 bases). Deletions cut 4 bases from V and 2 bases from J, with 8 bases between. Looked up from germline, CDR1 is WNHNN and CDR2 is SYGVQD (reference sequence). The CDR3 extends over 13 amino acids. The CDR3 DNA reads as TGCGCCAGCAGTGGGGGGCAGAACTATGGCTACACCTTC. Translating gives CASSGGQNYGYTF.

The chain combines TRBV18 with TRBJ1-2; the D gene is possibly TRBD1 (6 bases). CDR1 is KGHSH, CDR2 LQKENI, per germline. The length of the CDR3 is 14 residues. With 6 bases removed from V and 5 bases from J, the gap between germline ends came to 16 bases. The CDR3 is CASSIRTDSYGYTF. CDR3 in DNA: TGTGCCAGCTCGATTCGGACAGATTCGTATGGCTACACCTTC.

The chain links TRBV11-2 to TRBJ2-1; 8 nucleotides line up with TRBD2. There are 14 residues in the CDR3. CDR1 SGHAT and CDR2 FQNNGV come from the germline V gene. The V segment lost 1 base and the J segment 6 bases; nucleotides outside the gene matches: 2. CDR3 sequence reads: CASSLGLASNEQFF. The CDR3 nucleotides are TGTGCCAGCAGCTTAGGACTAGCGTCCAATGAGCAGTTCTTC.

The chain carries TRBV19 and TRBJ1-5, with TRBD1 as a possible D gene (5 bases). The germline V gene has CDR1 LNHDA and CDR2 SQIVND (reference sequence). Trimming left V 0 bases short and J 2 bases short, with 14 bases between. The CDR3 covers 17 residues. The CDR3 loop is CASSIDGGRGRNQPQHF. CDR3 nucleotide sequence: TGTGCCAGTAGTATAGATGGTGGGAGGGGACGCAATCAGCCCCAGCATTTT.

The V and J genes are TRBV2 and TRBJ1-6; D unclear. The germline gives CDR1 SNHLY, CDR2 FYNNEI. The V gene lost 7 bases and the J gene lost 7 bases, with 14 bases spanning the gap. The CDR3 runs to 14 residues. The CDR3 protein is CASKPSESNSPLHF. The CDR3 DNA reads TGTGCCAGCAAGCCCTCTGAGTCAAATTCACCCCTCCACTTT.